The 23 T cell receptor beta chains presented below share a single source sample, sequenced in a study of cytomegalovirus exposure and HLA in healthy donors. Both 60 Vbeta primers and 13 Jbeta primers went into the PCR. The table came from immunoSEQ multiplex PCR; TCRdb's copy has only in-frame clones and leaves some out. The sample includes some 150,000 clones, 65% to 80% of them seen just once. Sequenced: PBMCs. Receptor source: a man between 18 and 35 years old in good health and CMV-seronegative.

The chain combines TRBV9 with TRBJ2-3, with D maybe TRBD2 (5 bases). The CDR3 contains 16 residues. Trimming took off 0 bases at V and 1 base at J, with 12 bases between the two ends. Germline V CDR1 and CDR2: SGDLS, YYNGEE. The chain's CDR3 is CASSVGRLAGTDTQYF. DNA for the CDR3: TGTGCCAGCAGCGTAGGTCGTCTAGCCGGCACAGATACGCAGTATTTT.

The rearrangement joins TRBV29-1 to TRBJ2-7, with 7 bases matching TRBD1. Germline assignment: CDR1 SQVTM and CDR2 ANQGSEA. With 5 bases clipped from V and 7 bases from J, the junction kept 11 bases outside the gene matches. The CDR3 spans 13 residues. The CDR3 reads CSVRIQGRGEQYV. DNA of the CDR3: TGCAGCGTTCGGATACAGGGGCGAGGGGAGCAGTACGTC.

This clone has more than one count but fewer than ten. V usage is TRBV7-8 and J usage is TRBJ1-5; D ambiguous. CDR3 length: 17 residues. In germline, CDR1 is SGHVS, CDR2 FQNEAQ. V was shortened by 7 bases and J by 0 bases, with 19 bases between the two germline ends. The CDR3 region is CASKLRPAENSNQPQHF. Written as DNA, the CDR3 is TGTGCCAGCAAGCTTAGGCCGGCGGAGAATAGCAATCAGCCCCAGCATTTT. Looking up the rest from reference TRBV7-8 and TRBJ1-5 gives the full variable domain: GAGVSQSPRYKVAKRGQDVALRCDPISGHVSLFWYQQALGQGPEFLTYFQNEAQLDKSGLPSDRFFAERPEGSVSTLKIQRTQQEDSAVYLCASKLRPAENSNQPQHFGDGTRLSIL.

This chain connects TRBV6-5 to TRBJ1-1, with 8 bases lining up with TRBD1. The trim removed 6 bases at V and 1 base at J, leaving 4 bases unmatched. Germline V gene data show CDR1 as MNHEY and CDR2 as SVGAGI. The CDR3 is 14 residues long. CDR3 nucleotides: TGTGCCAGCAGCCGGGGGACAGGGAACACTGAAGCTTTCTTT. Amino acids: CASSRGTGNTEAFF.

The chain recombines TRBV28 with TRBJ1-1, with D perhaps TRBD1 (5 bases). Trimming shortened V by 3 bases and J by 1 base, and 9 bases separated the two germline ends. Germline loops: CDR1 MDHEN, CDR2 SYDVKM. There are 14 residues in the CDR3. The CDR3 nucleotides are TGTGCCAGCAGTTTTGCGGGGGGGAACACTGAAGCTTTCTTT. Amino acids: CASSFAGGNTEAFF.

The chain recombines TRBV7-9 with TRBJ2-7; D may match TRBD1 or TRBD2 (6 bases each). The CDR3 is 14 residues long. The V and J ends lost 1 base and 3 bases respectively, with 10 bases between them. CDR1 is SEHNR, CDR2 FQNEAQ, per germline (reference sequence). CDR3 in amino acids: CASSLVEGDYEQYV. The DNA of the CDR3 is TGTGCCAGCAGCTTAGTGGAGGGGGACTACGAGCAGTACGTC.

The J gene is TRBJ2-3, the V gene TRBV5-1, with a possible D match to TRBD2 (5 bases). CDR1 SGHRS and CDR2 YFSETQ come from the germline V gene. V lost 1 base and J 6 bases, leaving 12 bases between the germline ends. There are 14 residues in the CDR3. The CDR3 coding sequence is TGCGCCAGCAGCTTGCTAGGAGGCGCCGATACGCAGTATTTT. Amino acid sequence: CASSLLGGADTQYF.

This clone was recorded once. The chain joins TRBV10-3 to TRBJ2-7; D remains unclear. CDR1 is ENHRY and CDR2 is SYGVKD in the germline V gene. CDR3 length: 13 amino acids. Trimming cost V 0 bases and J 10 bases, with 13 bases left between them. The CDR3 region is CAISESRSPPQYF. CDR3 nucleotide sequence: TGTGCCATCAGTGAGTCGAGGAGTCCCCCACAGTACTTC.

The chain employs TRBV29-1 and TRBJ1-2; 7 positions agree with TRBD1. The junction had 10 bases not matched to a gene; V was cut back by 0 bases and J by 12 bases. The CDR3 length is 13 residues. Germline CDR1 SQVTM, CDR2 ANQGSEA. The CDR3 DNA reads TGCAGCGTTGAAGATAAAGGGGGCTTATCTCACACCTTC. Translated: CSVEDKGGLSHTF.

The chain uses TRBV6-5 and TRBJ2-2; TRBD2 agrees at 11 bases. Losses at the gene ends were 8 bases for V and 2 bases for J; bases not matched to a gene: 7. The germline V gene encodes CDR1 MNHEY and CDR2 SVGAGI. The CDR3 runs to 16 residues. The CDR3: CASRWLAGGNTGELFF. CDR3 bases: TGTGCCAGCCGTTGGCTAGCGGGGGGCAACACCGGGGAGCTGTTTTTT.

The rearrangement links TRBV27 to TRBJ1-2; the D is unclear. With 2 bases removed from V and 1 base from J, the gap between germline ends came to 8 bases. Germline-derived CDR1 and CDR2 are MNHEY and SMNVEV (reference sequence). The CDR3 is 14 amino acids. This chain's CDR3 is CASSLGYSNYGYTF. In DNA, the CDR3 is TGTGCCAGCAGTTTAGGGTACAGTAACTATGGCTACACCTTC.

V and J are TRBV7-8 and TRBJ2-5; a weak D match, TRBD1 (6 bases). Germline V gives CDR1 SGHVS, CDR2 FQNEAQ. Trimming shortened V by 3 bases and J by 0 bases, and 14 bases separated the two germline ends. The CDR3 has 16 residues. The CDR3 is CASSFWSGEYQETQYF. The CDR3 DNA reads as TGTGCCAGCAGCTTCTGGTCAGGGGAGTACCAAGAGACCCAGTACTTC.

The chain combines TRBV5-1 with TRBJ2-5; 11 bases align to TRBD2. With V trimmed by 0 bases and J by 3 bases, 13 bases remained unmatched. The CDR3 sequence is 19 residues long. Germline lookup yields CDR1 SGHRS and CDR2 YFSETQ. The chain's CDR3 is CASSLVSASGGPVEETQYF. As DNA, the CDR3 is TGCGCCAGCAGCTTGGTCTCGGCTAGCGGGGGGCCGGTGGAAGAGACCCAGTACTTC.

The chain couples TRBV7-3 to TRBJ1-6, with 10 bases aligning to TRBD1. This CDR3 comprises 16 residues. Germline CDR1 and CDR2: SGHTA and FQGTGA. With 4 bases clipped from V and 5 bases from J, the junction kept 5 bases outside the gene matches. The CDR3: CASSSRTGGNNSPLHF. DNA of the CDR3: TGTGCCAGCAGCTCAAGGACAGGGGGAAATAATTCACCCCTCCACTTT.

The V and J genes are TRBV29-1 and TRBJ1-2; D may be TRBD1 (5 bases). CDR1 and CDR2 from the germline V gene are SQVTM and ANQGSEA. This CDR3 comprises 13 residues. Trimming pared 0 bases from V and 2 bases from J, leaving 7 bases between. The CDR3 is CSVEDSGNYGYTF. Written as DNA, the CDR3 is TGCAGCGTTGAAGATTCAGGGAACTATGGCTACACCTTC.

The chain recombines TRBV6-1 with TRBJ1-6; D might be TRBD1 (5 bases). The CDR3 has 15 residues. Trimming left V 6 bases short and J 12 bases short, with 21 bases between. Per the germline V gene, CDR1 is MNHNS and CDR2 is SASEGT. DNA of the CDR3: TGTGCCAGCAGCGGGACTTTTCCGAGGTATGGACCCCTCCACTTT. Translating it yields CASSGTFPRYGPLHF.

This rearrangement joins TRBV4-3 to TRBJ1-1, with 8 bases fitting TRBD1. Germline CDR1 LGHNA, CDR2 YSLEER. Unmatched junction bases numbered 9, after V lost 1 base and J lost 5 bases. This CDR3 has 16 amino acids. CDR3 protein: CASSQVIDRGKTEAFF. In DNA, the CDR3 is TGCGCCAGCAGCCAAGTTATCGACAGGGGAAAAACTGAAGCTTTCTTT.

The sample holds one count of this clone. The CDR3 loop is CASSEGSSGGIYEQYF. The CDR3 bases are TGTGCCAGCAGTGAAGGTTCTAGCGGGGGGATCTACGAGCAGTACTTC. V gene TRBV2 combines with J gene TRBJ2-7; the match to TRBD2 covers 11 bases. V lost 1 base and J lost 3; bases outside the gene matches: 5. Per the germline V gene, CDR1 is SNHLY and CDR2 is FYNNEI. The CDR3 contains 16 residues.

This clone was seen a few times. The rearrangement uses TRBV6-5 and TRBJ1-4, with 9 bases matching TRBD1. The CDR3 has 14 amino acids. Trimming took 2 bases from V and 11 from J; bases not matched to a gene: 6. Germline CDR1 is MNHEY and CDR2 is SVGAGI. The CDR3 bases are TGTGCCAGCAGTTACGGGGGACAGGGAGGGAAACTGTTTTTT. As protein: CASSYGGQGGKLFF.

Only a few counts were recorded for this clone. This chain joins TRBV28 and TRBJ2-5, with 8 bases aligning to TRBD1. Germline assignment: CDR1 MDHEN and CDR2 SYDVKM. There are 14 residues in the CDR3. J gave up 5 bases and V 5 bases, and 7 bases lay outside the gene matches. In DNA form, the CDR3 reads TGTGCCAGCAGTACCGGACAGGGTCCGGAGACCCAGTACTTC. Translating gives CASSTGQGPETQYF. Full variable domain (missing parts from reference TRBV28 and TRBJ2-5): DVKVTQSSRYLVKRTGEKVFLECVQDMDHENMFWYRQDPGLGLRLIYFSYDVKMKEKGDIPEGYSVSREKKERFSLILESASTNQTSMYLCASSTGQGPETQYFGPGTRLLVL.

The rearrangement joins TRBV6-5 to TRBJ2-1; no reliable D call. The ends were cut back, 5 bases at V and 1 base at J, with 12 bases in the middle. The CDR3 has 15 amino acids. Per the germline V gene, CDR1 is MNHEY and CDR2 is SVGAGI. This CDR3 reads CASSLRVTSYNEQFF. The CDR3 DNA reads TGTGCCAGCAGTCTCCGGGTAACATCCTACAATGAGCAGTTCTTC.

The chain couples TRBV27 to TRBJ2-7; a possible D gene is TRBD1 (6 bases). The length of the CDR3 is 11 residues. Per germline, CDR1 MNHEY and CDR2 SMNVEV (reference sequence). V lost 7 bases, J lost 6 bases, and 10 bases lay in between. The CDR3 spells CASTKGVEQYV. Written as DNA, the CDR3 is TGTGCCAGCACCAAGGGGGTCGAGCAGTACGTC.

In its sample, this clone was seen a few times. The J gene is TRBJ2-7, the V gene TRBV9, with D tentatively TRBD2 (6 bases). Deletions cut 0 bases from V and 3 bases from J, with 13 bases between. Germline CDR1 SGDLS, CDR2 YYNGEE. This CDR3 region has 15 residues. The CDR3 DNA sequence: TGTGCCAGCAGCGTAGGGAGGGATCGTGGCTACGAGCAGTACTTC. Translated, it gives CASSVGRDRGYEQYF.